The T cell receptor beta chain under discussion was sequenced for a study of blood T cell repertoires in COVID-19 (dated by TCRdb to the early 2020s). Broadly, across the study: Samples covering the acute and convalescent phases of COVID-19 were provided by collaborators in the United States, Italy and Spain. The prospective study material was composed of cDNA or gDNA derived from T cells, B-cell-depleted T cells, or PBMCs. Subjects who had been exposed to COVID-19, were actively infected with it, or had recovered from it provided the deeply sampled blood TCRbeta repertoires that made up the dataset. The repertoires were released in a freely available public database intended as a resource for research on the immune response to SARS-CoV-2. Samples came from the ongoing ImmuneRACE study (first 160 participants) plus 1,254 subjects from 6 global collaborators. A de-identified subject ID, COVID-19 status, age in years and sex were almost always included in the sample metadata. Where available, HLA class I and class II types were taken from metadata supplied by the sample provider and were not determined by assay-based typing.

Overall study results and their limits: The amount of clinical and demographic metadata varied by source and participant and was provided uncurated.

TCRbeta CDR3 regions were amplified from genomic DNA by means of the immunoSEQ Assay, a bias-controlled multiplex PCR. The study's processing was this. Within the assay, amplification of reference gene primers was used to estimate how many nucleated cells each sample contained. Sequence reads were collapsed and filtered to measure the absolute abundance of every unique TCRbeta CDR3 rearrangement. For each sample, productive Simpson clonality was calculated as the square root of Simpson's diversity index over productive rearrangements. As stored in TCRdb, this immuneACCESS dataset retains in-frame rearrangements with V and J assigned. A fraction of the clones does not appear; measured against another copy, unresolved V genes explain less than half of the discrepancy, and the remainder lacks a known reason. Clone size and the V and J calls come from that table; the DNA yielded D and trimming. This sample is represented by some 40,000 clones; approximately 90% of them were singletons. The ten largest account for more than 15% of the sample.

Collaborating institutions collected whole blood in K2EDTA tubes following their own protocols. For TCRbeta analysis, collaborators shipped samples as frozen whole blood, isolated PBMCs, or DNA extracted from either of those sample types. Comments on this clone: There is no known antigen for this receptor. No base-level quality is on record; no much larger clone is a single base apart.

The CDR3 starts with the cysteine, ends with the phenylalanine, and has 14 residues. The sequence is cut down to CDR3 DNA, 42 bases in frame from base 1. Per the germline V gene (reference sequence), GTSNPN is the CDR1 and SVGIG is the CDR2. V sheds 6 bases and J sheds 5 bases, leaving 14 bases between their ends. This receptor was taken from an older man with acute or convalescent COVID-19. The chain uses TRBV30 and TRBJ2-6, with the identity of the D gene unclear. The sequenced sample was peripheral blood. Here the CDR3 is given as CACNRSSRANVLTF. Here is the DNA: TGTGCCTGTAACCGTAGTAGTAGGGCCAACGTCCTGACTTTC.